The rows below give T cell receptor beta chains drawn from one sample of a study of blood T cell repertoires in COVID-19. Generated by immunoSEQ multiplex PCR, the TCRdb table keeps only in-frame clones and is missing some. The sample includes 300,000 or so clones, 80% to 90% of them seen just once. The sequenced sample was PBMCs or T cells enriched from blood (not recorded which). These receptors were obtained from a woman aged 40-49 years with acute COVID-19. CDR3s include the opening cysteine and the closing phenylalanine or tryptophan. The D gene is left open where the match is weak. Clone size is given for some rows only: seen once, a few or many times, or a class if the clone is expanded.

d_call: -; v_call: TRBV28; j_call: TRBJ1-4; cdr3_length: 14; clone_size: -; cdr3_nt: TGTGCCCATTCAACGCCGAGGGTGAATGAAAAACTGTTTTTT; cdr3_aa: CAHSTPRVNEKLFF
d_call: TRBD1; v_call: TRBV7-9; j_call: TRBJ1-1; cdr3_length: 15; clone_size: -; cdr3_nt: TGTGCCAGCAGCTTAGGGACAGGAGTGCCCACTGAAGCTTTCTTT; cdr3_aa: CASSLGTGVPTEAFF
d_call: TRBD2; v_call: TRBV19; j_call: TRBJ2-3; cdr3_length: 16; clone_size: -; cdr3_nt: TGTGCCAGTAGTAAACTAGCGGGGGGCCGCACAGATACGCAGTATTTT; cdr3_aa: CASSKLAGGRTDTQYF
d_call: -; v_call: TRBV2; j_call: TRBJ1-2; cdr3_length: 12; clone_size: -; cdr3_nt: TGTGCCAGCAACGTCGCCCCGGATGGCTACACCTTC; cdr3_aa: CASNVAPDGYTF
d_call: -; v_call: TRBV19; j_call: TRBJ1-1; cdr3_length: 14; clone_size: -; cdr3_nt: TGTGCCAGCAACCTAGGCGGGGTGTATGGGGAAGCTTTCTTT; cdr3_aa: CASNLGGVYGEAFF
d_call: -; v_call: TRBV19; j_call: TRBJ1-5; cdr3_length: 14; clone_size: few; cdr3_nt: TGTGCCAGTAGTACCGACAGGCACAATCAGCCCCAGCATTTT; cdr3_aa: CASSTDRHNQPQHF
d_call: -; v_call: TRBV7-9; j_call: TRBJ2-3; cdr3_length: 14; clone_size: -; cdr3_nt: TGTGCCAGCAGCTTTCAGACAGGTCTGGATACGCAGTATTTT; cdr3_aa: CASSFQTGLDTQYF
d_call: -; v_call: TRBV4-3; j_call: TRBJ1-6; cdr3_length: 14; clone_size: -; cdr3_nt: TGCGCCAGCAGCCAAGGGACAGACAATTCACCCCTCCACTTT; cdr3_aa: CASSQGTDNSPLHF
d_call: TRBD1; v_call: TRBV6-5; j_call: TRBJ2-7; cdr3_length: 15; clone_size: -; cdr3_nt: TGTGCCAGCAGCGAGACAGGGTTAGGAGTCTACGAGCAGTACTTC; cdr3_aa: CASSETGLGVYEQYF
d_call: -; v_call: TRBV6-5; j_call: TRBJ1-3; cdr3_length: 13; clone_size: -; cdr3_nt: TGTGCCAGCAGGTCAGGGGCTGGAAACACCATATATTTT; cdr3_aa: CASRSGAGNTIYF
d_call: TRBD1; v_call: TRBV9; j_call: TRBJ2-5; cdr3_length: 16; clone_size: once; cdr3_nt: TGTGCCAGCAGCGTCGGACAGGGAGCGAGGCAAGAGACCCAGTACTTC; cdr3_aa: CASSVGQGARQETQYF
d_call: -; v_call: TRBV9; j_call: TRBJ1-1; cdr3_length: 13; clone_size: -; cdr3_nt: TGTGCCAGCAGCGTACGTGACTACACTGAAGCTTTCTTT; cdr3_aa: CASSVRDYTEAFF
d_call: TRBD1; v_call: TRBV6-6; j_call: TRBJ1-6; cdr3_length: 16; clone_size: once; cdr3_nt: TGTGCCAGCAGTTACTCGATGGACAGGAGGTATTCACCCCTCCACTTT; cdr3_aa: CASSYSMDRRYSPLHF
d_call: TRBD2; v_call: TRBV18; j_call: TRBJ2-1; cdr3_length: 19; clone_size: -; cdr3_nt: TGTGCCAGCTCACCAGGCCGGACGGCGGGAGTTCGGAGTTACAATGAGCAGTTCTTC; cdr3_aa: CASSPGRTAGVRSYNEQFF
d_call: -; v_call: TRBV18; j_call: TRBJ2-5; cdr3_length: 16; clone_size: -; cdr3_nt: TGTGCCAGCTCACTTTACCGGGACAAGGGTCAAGAGACCCAGTACTTC; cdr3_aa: CASSLYRDKGQETQYF
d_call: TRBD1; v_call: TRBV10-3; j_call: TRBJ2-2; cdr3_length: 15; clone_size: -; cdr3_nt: TGTGCCATCAGTGAGTTAACAGGGGGCACCGGGGAGCTGTTTTTT; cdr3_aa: CAISELTGGTGELFF
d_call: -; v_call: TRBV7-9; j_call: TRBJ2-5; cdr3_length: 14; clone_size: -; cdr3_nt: TGTGCCAGCAGCTTAATGAAGGGGGAAGAGACCCAGTACTTC; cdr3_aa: CASSLMKGEETQYF
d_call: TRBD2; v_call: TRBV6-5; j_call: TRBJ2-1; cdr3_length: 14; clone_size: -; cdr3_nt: TGTGCCAGCAGCCTAGCGGGGGCCTACAATGAGCAGTTCTTC; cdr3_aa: CASSLAGAYNEQFF
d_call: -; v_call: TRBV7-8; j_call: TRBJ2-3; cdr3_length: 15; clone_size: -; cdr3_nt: TGTGCCAGCAGCCCGACCGGGACAACCACAGATACGCAGTATTTT; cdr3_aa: CASSPTGTTTDTQYF
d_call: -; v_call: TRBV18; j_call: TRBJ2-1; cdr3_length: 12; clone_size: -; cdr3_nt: TGTGCCAGCTCACAGGGGTCCAATGAGCAGTTCTTC; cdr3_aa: CASSQGSNEQFF
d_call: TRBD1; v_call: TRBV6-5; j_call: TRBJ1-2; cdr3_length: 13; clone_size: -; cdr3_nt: TGTGCCAGCAGTATACAGGGGACGAGTGGCTACACCTTC; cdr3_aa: CASSIQGTSGYTF
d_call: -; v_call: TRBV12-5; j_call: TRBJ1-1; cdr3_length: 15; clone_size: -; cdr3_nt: TGTGCTAGTGGTTTGGTCCACAGGGAGGGGACTGAAGCTTTCTTT; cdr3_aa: CASGLVHREGTEAFF
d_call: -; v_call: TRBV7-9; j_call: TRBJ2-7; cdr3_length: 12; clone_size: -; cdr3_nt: TGTGCCAGCAGCGAAACAGGATACGAGCAGTACTTC; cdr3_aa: CASSETGYEQYF
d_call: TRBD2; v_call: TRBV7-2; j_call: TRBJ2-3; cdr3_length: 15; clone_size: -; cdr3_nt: TGTGCCAGCAGCCCCCGGGGGGGGCATGGAGATACGCAGTATTTT; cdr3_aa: CASSPRGGHGDTQYF
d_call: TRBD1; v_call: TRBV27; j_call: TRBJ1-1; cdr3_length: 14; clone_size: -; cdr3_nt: TGTGCCAGCAGCTGGACAGGAGTAAACACTGAAGCTTTCTTT; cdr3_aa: CASSWTGVNTEAFF
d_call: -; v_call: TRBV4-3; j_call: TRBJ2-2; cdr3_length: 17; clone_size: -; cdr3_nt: TGCGCCAGCAGTCTCGTCTCCCAGTACGCGAACACCGGGGAGCTGTTTTTT; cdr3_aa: CASSLVSQYANTGELFF
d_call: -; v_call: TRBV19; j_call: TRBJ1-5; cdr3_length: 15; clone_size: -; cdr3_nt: TGTGCCAGTAGGGGACAACCTTATAGCAATCAGCCCCAGCATTTT; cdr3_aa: CASRGQPYSNQPQHF
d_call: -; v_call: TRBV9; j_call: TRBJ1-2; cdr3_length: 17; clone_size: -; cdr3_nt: TGTGCCAGCAGCAAAGGCCCCTTGGAGGGGTTGAGTGGTGGCTACACCTTC; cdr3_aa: CASSKGPLEGLSGGYTF
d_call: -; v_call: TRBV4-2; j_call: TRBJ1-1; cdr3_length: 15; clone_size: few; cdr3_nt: TGTGCCAGCAGCCAAGATGGGGAGCCGGGCACTGAAGCTTTCTTT; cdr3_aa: CASSQDGEPGTEAFF
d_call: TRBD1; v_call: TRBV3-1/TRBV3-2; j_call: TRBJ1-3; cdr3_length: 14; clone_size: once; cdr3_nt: TGTGCCAGCAGAACCGGGACAGATGGAAACACCATATATTTT; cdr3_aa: CASRTGTDGNTIYF
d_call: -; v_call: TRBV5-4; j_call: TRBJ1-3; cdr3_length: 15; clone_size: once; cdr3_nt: TGTGCCAGCAGCTTGGCAGAAAACTCTGGAAACACCATATATTTT; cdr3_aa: CASSLAENSGNTIYF
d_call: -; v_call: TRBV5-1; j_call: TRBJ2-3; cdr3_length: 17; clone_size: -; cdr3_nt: TGCGCCAGCAGCCCGGCGGTCGGGGGTCGAAGCACAGATACGCAGTATTTT; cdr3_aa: CASSPAVGGRSTDTQYF
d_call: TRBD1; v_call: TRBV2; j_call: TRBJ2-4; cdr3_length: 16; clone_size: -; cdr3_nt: TGTGCCAGCAGCCACGGACAGGGCAAATTTAAAAACATTCAGTACTTC; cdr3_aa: CASSHGQGKFKNIQYF
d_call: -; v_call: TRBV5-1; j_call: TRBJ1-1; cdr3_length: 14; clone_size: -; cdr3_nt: TGCGCCAGCAGCTTGGAGGGGGGGCGGAATGAAGCTTTCTTT; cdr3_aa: CASSLEGGRNEAFF
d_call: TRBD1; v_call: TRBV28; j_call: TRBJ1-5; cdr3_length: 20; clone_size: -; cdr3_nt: TGTGCCAGCAGTCCCACTCATCCGGGACAGTCACTAAATAGCAATCAGCCCCAGCATTTT; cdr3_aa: CASSPTHPGQSLNSNQPQHF
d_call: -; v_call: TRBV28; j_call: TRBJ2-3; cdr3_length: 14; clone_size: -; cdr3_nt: TGTGCCAGCTGTCTTAGTCGTATAGCAGATACGCAGTATTTT; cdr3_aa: CASCLSRIADTQYF
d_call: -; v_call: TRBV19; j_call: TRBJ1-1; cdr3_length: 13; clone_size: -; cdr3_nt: TGTGCCAGTAGTACGCGTGGGCACACTGAAGCTTTCTTT; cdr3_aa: CASSTRGHTEAFF
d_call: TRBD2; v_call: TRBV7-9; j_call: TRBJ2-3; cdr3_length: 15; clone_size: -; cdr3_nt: TGTGCCAGCAGCCGTCCTAGCGGTCCCACAGATACGCAGTATTTT; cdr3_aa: CASSRPSGPTDTQYF
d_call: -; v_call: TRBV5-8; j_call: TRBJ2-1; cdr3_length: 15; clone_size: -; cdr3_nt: TGTGCCAGCAGCTTGGCCCCTCTGGAGGGCCCAAAGCAGTTCTTC; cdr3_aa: CASSLAPLEGPKQFF
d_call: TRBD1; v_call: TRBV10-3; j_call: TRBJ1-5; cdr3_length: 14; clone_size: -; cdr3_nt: TGTGCCATCAGCGCTGACAGGGATGTTCAGCCCCAGCATTTT; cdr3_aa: CAISADRDVQPQHF
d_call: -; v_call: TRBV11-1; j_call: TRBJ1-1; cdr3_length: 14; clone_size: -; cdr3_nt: TGTGCCAGCAGCCCTGTAGGAGGGGCTCCTGAAGCTTTCTTT; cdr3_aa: CASSPVGGAPEAFF
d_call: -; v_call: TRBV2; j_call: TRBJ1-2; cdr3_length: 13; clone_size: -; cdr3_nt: TGTGCCAGCAGTTCACAGAACAGGGCTGGCTACACCTTC; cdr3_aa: CASSSQNRAGYTF
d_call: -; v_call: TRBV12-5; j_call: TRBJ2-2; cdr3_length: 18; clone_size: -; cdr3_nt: TGTGCTAGTGGTTTATTATCCGGGGCGGGGTGGTACACCGGGGAGCTGTTTTTT; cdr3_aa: CASGLLSGAGWYTGELFF
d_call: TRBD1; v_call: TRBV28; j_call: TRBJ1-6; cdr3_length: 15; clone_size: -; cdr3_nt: TGTGCCAGCAGTTTATTGGGACAGGGGGCGCGGGCCCTCCACTTT; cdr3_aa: CASSLLGQGARALHF
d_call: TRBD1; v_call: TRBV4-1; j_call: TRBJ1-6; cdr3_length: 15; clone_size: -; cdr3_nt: TGCGCCAGCAGCCACCGCGACAGGGATATATCACCCCTCCACTTT; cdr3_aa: CASSHRDRDISPLHF
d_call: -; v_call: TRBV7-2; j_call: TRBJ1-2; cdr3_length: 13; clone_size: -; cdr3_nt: TGTGCCAGCAGCCCACAAAGGGAGGATGGCTACACCTTC; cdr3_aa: CASSPQREDGYTF
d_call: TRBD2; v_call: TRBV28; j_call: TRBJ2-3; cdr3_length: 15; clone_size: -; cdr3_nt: TGTGCCAGCAGCTTGGCGGGAGGCACCCGGGATACGCAGTATTTT; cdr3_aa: CASSLAGGTRDTQYF
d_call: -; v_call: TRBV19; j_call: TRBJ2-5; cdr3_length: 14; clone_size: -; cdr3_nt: TGTGCCAGTAGTCCGCTCTCCACCGGAGAGACCCAGTACTTC; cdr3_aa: CASSPLSTGETQYF
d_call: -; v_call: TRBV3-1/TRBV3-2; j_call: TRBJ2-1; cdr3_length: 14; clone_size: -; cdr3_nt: TGTGCCAGCAGCCAAGTAACTAGTAGTAATGAGCAGTTCTTC; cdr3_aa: CASSQVTSSNEQFF
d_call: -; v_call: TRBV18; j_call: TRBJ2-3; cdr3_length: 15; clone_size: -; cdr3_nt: TGTGCCAGCTCACCAGCATTACAGGGTTCAGATACGCAGTATTTT; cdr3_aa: CASSPALQGSDTQYF
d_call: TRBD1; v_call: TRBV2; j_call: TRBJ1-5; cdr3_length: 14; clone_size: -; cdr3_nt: TGTGCCAGCAGTGAAGACAGGGGCGATCAGCCCCAGCATTTT; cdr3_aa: CASSEDRGDQPQHF